Reported below is one T cell receptor (beta chain). The sample is drawn from a study of blood T cell repertoires in COVID-19. Study-wide context: Donors in the United States, Italy and Spain gave samples during acute or convalescent COVID-19. PBMCs, B-cell-depleted T cells, or T cells provided the cDNA or gDNA that made up the material.

How the authors handled the data: Reference gene primer amplification gave nucleated cell count estimates. TCRdb keeps only in-frame clones here, not all; method: immunoSEQ multiplex PCR. That table gives V, J and clone size, and the DNA gave D and trimming. This table holds some 150,000 clones, roughly 88% found once. The sequencing input was peripheral blood. This clonotype was obtained from a woman between 45 and 65 years old with acute or convalescent COVID-19.

CDR3 DNA: TGTGCCAGTAGTATGGGACTACCATCCTACGAGCAGTACTTC. Its translation is CASSMGLPSYEQYF. The chain recombines TRBV19 with TRBJ2-7, with TRBD2 matching 7 bases. V gave up 3 bases and J gave up 1 base; unmatched junction bases: 3. The germline V gene encodes CDR1 LNHDA and CDR2 SQIVND (reference sequence). CDR3 length: 14 residues.